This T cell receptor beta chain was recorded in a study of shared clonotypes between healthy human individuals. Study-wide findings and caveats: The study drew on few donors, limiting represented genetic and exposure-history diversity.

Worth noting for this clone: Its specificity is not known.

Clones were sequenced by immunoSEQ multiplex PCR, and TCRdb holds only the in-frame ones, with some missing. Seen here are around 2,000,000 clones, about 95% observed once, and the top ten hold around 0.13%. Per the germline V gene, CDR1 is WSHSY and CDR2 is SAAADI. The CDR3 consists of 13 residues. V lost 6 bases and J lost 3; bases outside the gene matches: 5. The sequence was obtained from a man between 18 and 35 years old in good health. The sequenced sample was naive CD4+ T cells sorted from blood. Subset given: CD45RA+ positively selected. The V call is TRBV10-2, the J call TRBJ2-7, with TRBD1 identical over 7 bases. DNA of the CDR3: TGCGCCAGCAGCTTACAGGGGATCTACGAGCAGTACTTC. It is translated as CASSLQGIYEQYF.